This TCR beta chain derives from a study of shared clonotypes between healthy human individuals. To note about this clone: Other nucleotide sequences in the sample specify the same CDR3.

With 0 bases clipped from V and 7 bases from J, the junction kept 2 bases outside the gene matches. The CDR3 extends over 15 amino acids. The germline gives CDR1 SGHRS, CDR2 YFSETQ. Here immunoSEQ multiplex PCR was the method, and the copy in TCRdb shows in-frame clones only, minus some. The sample contains 800,000 to 1,200,000 clones, around 78% of which appear only once. J is TRBJ1-4 and V is TRBV5-1, with TRBD1 matching 11 bases. Specimen: memory CD4+ T cells from PBMCs. Noted subset: CD45RA-negative fraction. The receptor comes from a man younger than 30 in good health. Some clones in this sample may be carry-over from other donors' samples. The CDR3 loop is CASSLVGQGAEKLFF. The CDR3 nucleotides are TGCGCCAGCAGCTTGGTTGGACAGGGGGCTGAAAAACTGTTTTTT. Using reference TRBV5-1 and TRBJ1-4 for the parts outside the CDR3, the full variable domain is KAGVTQTPRYLIKTRGQQVTLSCSPISGHRSVSWYQQTPGQGLQFLFEYFSETQRNKGNFPGRFSGRQFSNSRSEMNVSTLELGDSALYLCASSLVGQGAEKLFFGSGTQLSVL.